This T cell receptor (beta chain) was captured by sequencing in a study of CD8 T cells in ankylosing spondylitis (dated by TCRdb to 2015 to 2018). With regard to the full study: The study profiled T cell receptor beta repertoires in healthy donors and ankylosing spondylitis patients to find disease-linked TCR variants. The full study cohort comprised 25 ankylosing spondylitis patients and about a hundred healthy donors. Samples of peripheral blood were taken, and for ankylosing spondylitis patients, synovial fluid was collected as well. General study outcomes and caveats: A CD8+ phenotype was shown by the disease-linked clones, which were found at relatively low frequencies in peripheral blood. The disease-linked clones were reported as significantly enriched in matched synovial fluid samples from ankylosing spondylitis patients. Some motif variants had previously been reported in the synovial fluid and blood of reactive arthritis patients, which suggests shared mechanisms of disease initiation. Blood from ankylosing spondylitis patients appeared to be characterized by a TCR beta motif made up of about 8 highly homologous amino acid variants.

The CDR3, cysteine through phenylalanine, is 13 amino acids long. The only DNA kept is the CDR3, 39 bases in frame from the first base. Based on the germline V gene, the CDR1 and CDR2 sequences are MDHEN and SYDVKM. V loses 6 bases of germline sequence and J loses 1 base, and the interval between the two ends is 10 bases. The listed sequencing device is Illumina HiSeq 2500. Quantitative 5'-RACE with molecular barcodes was used to prepare TCR beta libraries. The original methods were these. A new computational method, built on a probabilistic model of VDJ rearrangement, was used to identify disease-linked TCR variants. TCRdb reworked the public reads: Q25 trimming with fastp, MiXCR clone assembly, productive beta chains retained. Under each unique CDR3 protein, matching rows form one entry showing the most common genes and DNA. In this record, the V and J calls reflect TCRdb's handling and not the investigators' own analysis. The sample includes about 800,000 distinct CDR3 sequences, with about 12% observed a single time. The top ten clones comprise about 0.49% of the sample.

A word on this clonotype: Its antigen target is currently unknown. No qualities accompany the bases; no much larger clone lies one base away.

The sequenced material came from blood, either unsorted or a sorted T cell fraction (not recorded which). The chain couples TRBV28 to TRBJ2-7; the D call could be TRBD1 or TRBD2, with each sharing 6 bases. The receptor was isolated from a male donor with ankylosing spondylitis. The CDR3 region has the sequence CASRRGQSYEQYF. The DNA reads as follows: TGTGCCAGCAGACGGGGGCAGTCCTACGAGCAGTACTTC.